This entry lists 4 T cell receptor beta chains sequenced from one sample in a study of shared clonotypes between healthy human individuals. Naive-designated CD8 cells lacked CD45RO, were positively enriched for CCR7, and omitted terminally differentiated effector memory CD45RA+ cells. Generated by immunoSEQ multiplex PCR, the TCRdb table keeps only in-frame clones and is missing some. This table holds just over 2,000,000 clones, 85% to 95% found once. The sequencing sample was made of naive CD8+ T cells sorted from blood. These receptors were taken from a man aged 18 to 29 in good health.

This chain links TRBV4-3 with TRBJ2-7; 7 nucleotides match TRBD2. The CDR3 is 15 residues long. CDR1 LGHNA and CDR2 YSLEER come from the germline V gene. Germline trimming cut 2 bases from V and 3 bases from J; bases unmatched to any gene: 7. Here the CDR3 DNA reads TGCGCCAGCAGCCAAATCCGGGGAGGGTACTACGAGCAGTACTTC. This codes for CASSQIRGGYYEQYF.

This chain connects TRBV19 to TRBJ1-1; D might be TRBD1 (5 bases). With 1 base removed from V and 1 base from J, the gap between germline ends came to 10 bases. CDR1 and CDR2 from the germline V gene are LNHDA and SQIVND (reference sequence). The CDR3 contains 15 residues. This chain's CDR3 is CASSIVPGQNTEAFF. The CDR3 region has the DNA TGTGCCAGTAGTATAGTACCAGGGCAGAACACTGAAGCTTTCTTT.

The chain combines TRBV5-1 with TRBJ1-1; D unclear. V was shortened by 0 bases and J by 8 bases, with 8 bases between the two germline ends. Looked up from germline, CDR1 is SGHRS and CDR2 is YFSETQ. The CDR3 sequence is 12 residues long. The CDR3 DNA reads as TGCGCCAGCAGCTTGGTTTCGGAAGAAGCTTTCTTT. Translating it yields CASSLVSEEAFF.

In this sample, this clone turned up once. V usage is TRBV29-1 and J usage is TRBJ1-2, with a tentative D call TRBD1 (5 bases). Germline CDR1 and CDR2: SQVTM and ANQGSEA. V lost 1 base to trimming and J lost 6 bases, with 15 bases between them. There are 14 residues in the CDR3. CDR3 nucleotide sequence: TGCAGCGTTGAAGTCCGGGGGATGGAACATGGCTACACCTTC. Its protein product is CSVEVRGMEHGYTF.